Included here is one T cell receptor beta chain sequence, with context. The target antigen is unknown. The V gene end was trimmed by 3 bases and the J gene end by 4 bases; junction bases not matched to a gene: 9. This CDR3 is built from 17 residues. Germline CDR1 reads MDHEN; CDR2 reads SYDVKM. This sample was taken from a study of cytomegalovirus exposure and HLA in healthy donors. General observations from the study: Listed as cytomegalovirus-associated were about 160 TCR beta chains.

The PCR ran on 60 Vbeta and 13 Jbeta primers. Sequenced by immunoSEQ multiplex PCR; TCRdb stores in-frame clones only, minus some. The sample consists of about 98,000 clones, roughly 60% of them appearing once. The sequence was obtained from a human donor in good health. V and J are TRBV28 and TRBJ2-1, with 10 bases identical to TRBD2. The specimen sequenced was PBMCs. As DNA, the CDR3 is TGTGCCAGCAGTTTTGGCCTAGGGACTAGCGCATACAATGAGCAGTTCTTC. Its protein is CASSFGLGTSAYNEQFF.